Below are 21 T cell receptor beta chains sequenced from a single sample in a study of blood T cell repertoires in COVID-19. Sequenced by immunoSEQ multiplex PCR; TCRdb stores in-frame clones only, minus some. The data show around 130,000 clones, around four fifths seen once. What was sequenced was peripheral blood. The receptors were sampled from a man aged 40-55 years with active or convalescent COVID-19.

CDR3 DNA sequence: TGTGCCAGCAGTTACACGGGGCGGGGACGGGTGAACACTGAAGCTTTCTTT. Its protein is CASSYTGRGRVNTEAFF. The J gene is TRBJ1-1, the V gene TRBV6-2 or TRBV6-3; D is perhaps TRBD1 (5 bases). Germline loops: CDR1 MNHEY, CDR2 SVGEGT. Trimming cost V 2 bases and J 0 bases, with 16 bases left between them. The CDR3 extends over 17 amino acids.

The rearrangement joins TRBV7-9 to TRBJ1-3; D remains ambiguous. The CDR3 is 15 amino acids. Per germline, CDR1 SEHNR and CDR2 FQNEAQ (reference sequence). V dropped 5 bases and J dropped 2 bases, with 13 bases sitting between them. The DNA for the CDR3 is TGTGCCAGCAGCAGTATGGGTGGGCCTGGAAACACCATATATTTT. This gives the protein CASSSMGGPGNTIYF.

The rearrangement joins TRBV27 to TRBJ2-7; 8 nucleotides match TRBD2. Germline trimming cut 5 bases from V and 4 bases from J; bases unmatched to any gene: 10. The V gene's germline CDR1 is MNHEY and CDR2 SMNVEV (reference sequence). The CDR3 length is 15 residues. The CDR3, as DNA: TGTGCCAGCAGTCCTAATCGGGGGGGCCGATACGAGCAGTACTTC. Amino acid sequence: CASSPNRGGRYEQYF.

This clone was seen once. This chain joins TRBV4-3 and TRBJ2-5; D unclear. The V and J ends lost 1 base and 2 bases respectively, with 17 bases between them. The germline V gene encodes CDR1 LGHNA and CDR2 YSLEER. The CDR3 consists of 17 residues. CDR3 loop: CASSQVGRSDHQETQYF. The CDR3 DNA reads TGCGCCAGCAGCCAAGTGGGCCGCTCTGACCATCAAGAGACCCAGTACTTC.

V usage is TRBV2 and J usage is TRBJ1-4; TRBD1 matches 7 bases. V trimming: 0 bases; J trimming: 4 bases; junction bases outside the gene matches: 2. CDR3 size: 15 residues. Germline V CDR1 and CDR2: SNHLY, FYNNEI. CDR3 in amino acids: CASSEAGQFNEKLFF. The CDR3 bases are TGTGCCAGCAGTGAAGCGGGACAGTTTAATGAAAAACTGTTTTTT.

This clone is a singleton in its sample. The chain is built from TRBV18 and TRBJ1-2; the match to TRBD1 covers 7 bases. Germline V gives CDR1 KGHSH, CDR2 LQKENI. V lost 2 bases and J lost 4; bases outside the gene matches: 7. CDR3 length: 15 residues. The CDR3 coding sequence is TGTGCCAGCTCACCAAAGGGACAGACGAGCTATGGCTACACCTTC. Residues: CASSPKGQTSYGYTF. The full variable domain, with the rest looked up from reference TRBV18 and TRBJ1-2, is NAGVMQNPRHLVRRRGQEARLRCSPMKGHSHVYWYRQLPEEGLKFMVYLQKENIIDESGMPKERFSAEFPKEGPSILRIQQVVRGDSAAYFCASSPKGQTSYGYTFGSGTRLTVV.

This chain links TRBV5-1 with TRBJ2-5, with 10 bases that match TRBD1. Germline V lookup: CDR1 SGHRS, CDR2 YFSETQ. The CDR3 sequence is 14 residues long. V trimming: 4 bases; J trimming: 5 bases; junction bases outside the gene matches: 5. The CDR3 sequence: CASSLGQGKETQYF. DNA for the CDR3: TGCGCCAGCAGCCTGGGACAGGGGAAGGAGACCCAGTACTTC.

This clone has more than one count but fewer than ten. The V call is TRBV7-2, the J call TRBJ2-1, with D possibly being TRBD1 (5 bases). Germline V gene data show CDR1 as SGHTA and CDR2 as FQGNSA. This CDR3 contains 15 residues. Trimming left V 3 bases short and J 9 bases short, with 18 bases between. The CDR3 is CASSFKFGQGGEQFF. The CDR3 DNA is TGTGCCAGCAGCTTCAAATTCGGCCAGGGTGGTGAGCAGTTCTTC.

The chain links TRBV7-2 to TRBJ2-5; possibly TRBD1 for D (5 bases). The CDR3 consists of 16 residues. Trimming removed 4 bases from V and 1 base from J, with 16 bases in between. CDR1 is SGHTA, CDR2 FQGNSA, per germline. CDR3 loop: CASSSYDSSGQETQYF. The CDR3 nucleotides read TGTGCCAGCAGCTCCTATGACAGCTCGGGCCAAGAGACCCAGTACTTC.

The chain links TRBV19 to TRBJ1-5; no reliable D call. There are 14 residues in the CDR3. Trimming took off 8 bases at V and 4 bases at J, with 15 bases between the two ends. Germline V gene data show CDR1 as LNHDA and CDR2 as SQIVND (reference sequence). CDR3 residues: CASRKEGWNQPQHF. The CDR3 bases are TGTGCCAGTCGTAAGGAGGGTTGGAATCAGCCCCAGCATTTT.

The chain recombines TRBV3-1 (or the pseudogene TRBV3-2) with TRBJ1-1; D possibly corresponds to TRBD1 (6 bases). CDR3 length: 16 amino acids. Germline CDR1 LGHDT, CDR2 YNNKEL (reference sequence). Trimming cost V 3 bases and J 5 bases, with 19 bases left between them. For the CDR3, the DNA is TGTGCCAGCAGCCAGTCCCAAGTCGGCAGGGGTACTGAAGCTTTCTTT. This codes for CASSQSQVGRGTEAFF.

The rearrangement uses TRBV29-1 and TRBJ1-1; 8 nucleotides match TRBD1. V gave up 7 bases and J gave up 5 bases; unmatched junction bases: 9. Germline V lookup: CDR1 SQVTM, CDR2 ANQGSEA. The CDR3 length is 13 residues. In DNA, the CDR3 is TGCAGCGCTATACAGGGGGTTGGGACTGAAGCTTTCTTT. Its protein is CSAIQGVGTEAFF.

This chain uses TRBV14 with TRBJ1-1; a possible D gene is TRBD1 (5 bases). The V end lost 0 bases, the J end lost 9 bases, and 8 bases lay between the germline ends. Per the germline V gene, CDR1 is SGHDN and CDR2 is FVKESK. This CDR3 spans 12 amino acids. CDR3 protein: CASSQDRAKAFF. The CDR3 DNA is TGTGCCAGCAGCCAAGACAGGGCTAAAGCTTTCTTT.

The table lists this clone with many counts. The chain combines TRBV4-1 with TRBJ2-7, with 12 positions matching TRBD1. The V gene's germline CDR1 is MGHRA and CDR2 YSYEKL. Unmatched junction bases numbered 6, after V lost 2 bases and J lost 4 bases. This CDR3 contains 16 residues. CDR3 in DNA: TGCGCCAGCAGCCAAAATCCGGGACAGGGGGCGTACGAGCAGTACTTC. This gives the protein CASSQNPGQGAYEQYF.

This clone has just one count. The chain employs TRBV4-2 and TRBJ2-6; D gene ambiguous. The CDR3 consists of 14 residues. Germline CDR1 reads LGHNA; CDR2 reads YNFKEQ. Trimming pared 6 bases from V and 4 bases from J, leaving 10 bases between. CDR3 sequence: CASSRSAGANVLTF. The CDR3 nucleotides are TGTGCCAGCAGTCGGTCTGCCGGGGCCAACGTCCTGACTTTC.

V is TRBV6-4 and J is TRBJ2-3; 11 bases are a match to TRBD2. Germline V lookup: CDR1 MRHNA, CDR2 SNTAGT. With 6 bases clipped from V and 0 bases from J, the junction kept 5 bases outside the gene matches. The CDR3 extends over 16 amino acids. The DNA of the CDR3 is TGTGCCAGCAGCGCTACTAGCGGGGGAAGCACAGATACGCAGTATTTT. Protein sequence: CASSATSGGSTDTQYF.

The V call is TRBV29-1, the J call TRBJ1-2; the match to TRBD1 covers 7 bases. V lost 6 bases, J lost 1 base, and 11 bases stayed unmatched. This CDR3 has 15 amino acids. Germline CDR1 is SQVTM and CDR2 is ANQGSEA. The DNA for the CDR3 is TGCAGCGTATTATTAGGACAGGCCGTTAACTATGGCTACACCTTC. Translating it yields CSVLLGQAVNYGYTF.

This chain connects TRBV5-1 to TRBJ2-3; 8 bases are shared with TRBD2. V was pared by 0 bases and J by 6 bases, with 9 bases of the junction left unmatched. Germline CDR1 SGHRS, CDR2 YFSETQ. The CDR3 totals 16 residues. CDR3 sequence reads: CASSLEGGGTFDTQYF. The CDR3 bases are TGCGCCAGCAGCTTGGAAGGCGGGGGGACTTTTGATACGCAGTATTTT. Based on the CDR3 plus reference TRBV5-1 and TRBJ2-3, the full variable domain is KAGVTQTPRYLIKTRGQQVTLSCSPISGHRSVSWYQQTPGQGLQFLFEYFSETQRNKGNFPGRFSGRQFSNSRSEMNVSTLELGDSALYLCASSLEGGGTFDTQYFGPGTRLTVL.

This clone was picked up a small number of times. The V call is TRBV7-9, the J call TRBJ2-5; 10 bases align to TRBD1. This CDR3 is 16 amino acids long. Germline CDR1 reads SEHNR; CDR2 reads FQNEAQ (reference sequence). The ends lost 5 bases at V and 1 base at J; junction bases unmatched: 7. DNA for the CDR3: TGTGCCAGCAGCAAAAGGACAGGGGGAACCCAAGAGACCCAGTACTTC. It specifies CASSKRTGGTQETQYF.

The chain employs TRBV19 and TRBJ2-5, with TRBD1 as a possible D gene (6 bases). Germline CDR1 reads LNHDA; CDR2 reads SQIVND (reference sequence). V gave up 5 bases and J gave up 5 bases, with 15 bases separating them. The CDR3 length is 14 residues. The CDR3 sequence: CASSLNGGAETQYF. In nucleotides, the CDR3 is TGTGCCAGTAGTCTCAATGGGGGCGCGGAGACCCAGTACTTC.

The V and J genes are TRBV6-1 and TRBJ1-5; tentatively, D is TRBD1 (5 bases). The germline V and J ends were trimmed by 3 bases and 6 bases, with 9 bases remaining between them. CDR3 length: 13 residues. CDR1 is MNHNS and CDR2 is SASEGT in the germline V gene. The CDR3 reads CASSDRDVQPQHF. CDR3 DNA: TGTGCCAGCAGTGACAGGGATGTTCAGCCCCAGCATTTT.